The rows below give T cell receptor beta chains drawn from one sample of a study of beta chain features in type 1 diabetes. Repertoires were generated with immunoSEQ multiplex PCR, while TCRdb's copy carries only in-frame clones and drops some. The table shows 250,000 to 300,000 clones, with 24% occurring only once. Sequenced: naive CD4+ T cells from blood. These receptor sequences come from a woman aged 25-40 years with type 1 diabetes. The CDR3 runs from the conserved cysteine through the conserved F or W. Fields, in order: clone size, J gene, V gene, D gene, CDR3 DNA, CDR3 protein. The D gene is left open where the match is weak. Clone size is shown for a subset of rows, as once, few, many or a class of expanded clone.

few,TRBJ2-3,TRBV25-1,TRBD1,TGTGCCAGCAGCGGAGGACAGGGGGCGTGGACAGATACGCAGTATTTT,CASSGGQGAWTDTQYF
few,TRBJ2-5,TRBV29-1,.,TGCAGCGTAGCCCGGAGGGGCGTGGAGACCCAGTACTTC,CSVARRGVETQYF
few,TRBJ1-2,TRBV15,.,TGTGCCACCAGCAGAGGTGTAGGGGCCAACTATGGCTACACCTTC,CATSRGVGANYGYTF
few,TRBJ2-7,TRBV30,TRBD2,TGTGCCTGGGGGCCACTAGCGGGAGCGATCTACGAGCAGTACTTC,CAWGPLAGAIYEQYF
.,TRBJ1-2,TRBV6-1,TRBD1,TGTGCCAGCAGATTGGCAGGGGGGTTCTATGGCTACACCTTC,CASRLAGGFYGYTF
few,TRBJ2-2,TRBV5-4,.,TGTGCCAGCAGCGGAACAGGATCCGCGAACACCGGGGAGCTGTTTTTT,CASSGTGSANTGELFF
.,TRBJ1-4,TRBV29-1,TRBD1,TGCAGCGTTCCTCAGGGGGCAACTAATGAAAAACTGTTTTTT,CSVPQGATNEKLFF
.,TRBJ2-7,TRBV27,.,TGTGCCAGCAGTCGCGGGCCTCTGACTGATTTGTACGAGCAGTACTTC,CASSRGPLTDLYEQYF
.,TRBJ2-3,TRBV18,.,TGTGCCAGCTCACCACCGTCGTGGACACGCACAGATACGCAGTATTTT,CASSPPSWTRTDTQYF
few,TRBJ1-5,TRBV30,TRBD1,TGTGCCTGGAGTAGGACAGGGGGCAATCAGCCCCAGCATTTT,CAWSRTGGNQPQHF
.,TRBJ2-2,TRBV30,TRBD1,TGTGCCTGGAATCCAGGGGGCGTGAACACCGGGGAGCTGTTTTTT,CAWNPGGVNTGELFF
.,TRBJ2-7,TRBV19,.,TGTGCCAGTAGTATGATCGGTATATCCTACGAGCAGTACTTC,CASSMIGISYEQYF
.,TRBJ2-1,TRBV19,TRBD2,TGTGCCAGTAGTATGTGGCACGGCGGGGGCAATGAGCAGTTCTTC,CASSMWHGGGNEQFF
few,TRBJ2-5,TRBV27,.,TGTGCTAGTGTAGTCGTTCCTCAAGAGACCCAGTACTTC,CASVVVPQETQYF
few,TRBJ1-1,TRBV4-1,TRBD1,TGCGCCAGCAGCCAACTTAGGACAGGCAACACTGAAGCTTTCTTT,CASSQLRTGNTEAFF
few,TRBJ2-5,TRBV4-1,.,TGCGCCAGCAGTGACCGCCAGGCAGGGGGGTTCCAAGAGACCCAGTACTTC,CASSDRQAGGFQETQYF
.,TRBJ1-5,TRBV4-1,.,TGCGCCAGCAGCCAAGGCAGGGTGCCCAATCAGCCCCAGCATTTT,CASSQGRVPNQPQHF
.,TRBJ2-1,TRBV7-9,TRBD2,TGTGCCAGCAGCTTAGCGCTAGCGGGAGGCAATGAGCAGTTCTTC,CASSLALAGGNEQFF
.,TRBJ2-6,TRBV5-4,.,TGTGCCAGCAGCTTGCGCGTTACTGGGGCCAACGTCCTGACTTTC,CASSLRVTGANVLTF
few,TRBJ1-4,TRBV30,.,TGTGCCTGGAGTGTACATTGGGGGCGCGTTAGGGAAAAACTGTTTTTT,CAWSVHWGRVREKLFF
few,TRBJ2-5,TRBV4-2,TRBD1,TGTGCCAGCAGCCAAGGGACAGGGAAAGAGACCCAGTACTTC,CASSQGTGKETQYF
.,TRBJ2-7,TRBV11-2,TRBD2,TGTGCCAGCAGCTTAGATGGGCTAGCGGGAGATCACGAGCAGTACTTC,CASSLDGLAGDHEQYF
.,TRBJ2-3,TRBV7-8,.,TGTGCCAGCAGCTCAAACACAGATACGCAGTATTTT,CASSSNTDTQYF
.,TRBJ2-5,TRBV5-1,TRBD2,TGCGCCAGCACCCGGACTAGCGGGAGTATGAAGACCCAGTACTTC,CASTRTSGSMKTQYF
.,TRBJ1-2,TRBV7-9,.,TGTGCCAGCAGCCGGGGGGTCTATGGCTACACCTTC,CASSRGVYGYTF
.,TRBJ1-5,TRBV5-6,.,TGTGCCAGCAGCTCGGTCGGGGGGGATCAGCCCCAGCATTTT,CASSSVGGDQPQHF
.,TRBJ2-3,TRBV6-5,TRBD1,TGTGCCAGCAGTTCGCGTCAAACAGGGGGCACAGATACGCAGTATTTT,CASSSRQTGGTDTQYF
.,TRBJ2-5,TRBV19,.,TGTGCCAGTAGTATAGTTTCACAAGAGACCCAGTACTTC,CASSIVSQETQYF
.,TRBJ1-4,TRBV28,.,TGTGCCAGCAGTCTGGGACACGGTGAAAAACTGTTTTTT,CASSLGHGEKLFF
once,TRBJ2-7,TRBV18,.,TGTGCCAGCTCACAAAGCGACGAGCAGTACTTC,CASSQSDEQYF
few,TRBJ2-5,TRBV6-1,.,TGTGCCAGCAATCCGGAAGCGGGTGGAGGAGAGACCCAGTACTTC,CASNPEAGGGETQYF
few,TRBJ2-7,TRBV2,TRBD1,TGTGCCAGCAGCCAGGGGACAGGCAACTACGAGCAGTACTTC,CASSQGTGNYEQYF
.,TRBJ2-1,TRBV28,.,TGTGCCAGCAGTTTGGGGGGATCCTACAATGAGCAGTTCTTC,CASSLGGSYNEQFF
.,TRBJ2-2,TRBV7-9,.,TGTGCCAGCAGCTTAGGGGCAGCAGTCACCGGGGAGCTGTTTTTT,CASSLGAAVTGELFF
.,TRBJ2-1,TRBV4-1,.,TGCGCCAGCAGCCAAGTGGGACTGGGTGAGCAGTTCTTC,CASSQVGLGEQFF
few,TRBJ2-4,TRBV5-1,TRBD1,TGCGCCAGCAGCTTGGGTCCAGGGGGAGCCAAAAACATTCAGTACTTC,CASSLGPGGAKNIQYF
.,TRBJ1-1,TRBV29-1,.,TGCAGCGTTGAAACCGGGATAGTCGGGAAAACTGAAGCTTTCTTT,CSVETGIVGKTEAFF
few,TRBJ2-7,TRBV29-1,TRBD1,TGCAGCGTTGTGGGGGACAGGGGGTACTACGAGCAGTACTTC,CSVVGDRGYYEQYF
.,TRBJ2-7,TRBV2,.,TGTGCCAGCAGTATAGGGGCGGAGTACAACGAGCAGTACTTC,CASSIGAEYNEQYF
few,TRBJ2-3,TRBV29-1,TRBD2,TGCAGCGTGGGGACTAGCTCAAACCAGGGGGATACGCAGTATTTT,CSVGTSSNQGDTQYF
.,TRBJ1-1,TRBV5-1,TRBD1,TGCGCCAGCGATGACCCCGGGACAGGGAACACTGAAGCTTTCTTT,CASDDPGTGNTEAFF
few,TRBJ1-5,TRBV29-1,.,TGCAGCGTTGGGTCAAGCGAAGGACAGCCCCAGCATTTT,CSVGSSEGQPQHF
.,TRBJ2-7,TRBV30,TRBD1,TGTGCCTGGGGAATTGGACAGGGGCAGTACTTC,CAWGIGQGQYF
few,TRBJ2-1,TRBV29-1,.,TGCAGCGTTGATGGGCAGGACTACAATGAGCAGTTCTTC,CSVDGQDYNEQFF
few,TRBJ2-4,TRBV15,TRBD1,TGTGCCACCAGCCCACTCCGGGACAGGGAGGGCATTCAGTACTTC,CATSPLRDREGIQYF
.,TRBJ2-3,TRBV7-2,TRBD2,TGTGCCAGCAGCTTACGTCTAGCGGGGAACACAGATACGCAGTATTTT,CASSLRLAGNTDTQYF
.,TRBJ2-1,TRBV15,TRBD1,TGTGCCACCAGCAGGGTTTTTGGGACAGGGGGCGGCTACAATGAGCAGTTCTTC,CATSRVFGTGGGYNEQFF
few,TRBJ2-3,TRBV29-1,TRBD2,TGCAGCGTTGATTACCTCGGGAGGAGCACAGATACGCAGTATTTT,CSVDYLGRSTDTQYF
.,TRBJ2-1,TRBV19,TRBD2,TGTGCCAGTCGGACTCCCCCGGGGGGCAATGAGCAGTTCTTC,CASRTPPGGNEQFF
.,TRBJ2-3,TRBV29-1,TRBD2,TGCAGCGTGTTAGCGGGAGCAGATACGCAGTATTTT,CSVLAGADTQYF
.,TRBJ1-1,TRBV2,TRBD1,TGTGCCAGCAGCGAAGGACAGGCGAACACTGAAGCTTTCTTT,CASSEGQANTEAFF
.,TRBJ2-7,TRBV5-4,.,TGTGCCAGCAGCGGGGGGGCAGGGGACTCCTACGAGCAGTACTTC,CASSGGAGDSYEQYF
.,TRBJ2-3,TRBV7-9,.,TGTGCCAGCAGCCCCCTGGCAGGCACAGATACGCAGTATTTT,CASSPLAGTDTQYF
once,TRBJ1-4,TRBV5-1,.,TGCGCCAGCAGCTATAGCGGGGAAAGAAATGAAAAACTGTTTTTT,CASSYSGERNEKLFF
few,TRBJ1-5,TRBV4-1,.,TGCGCCAGCAGCCAAGGAAGTTCGGGGAACAATCAGCCCCAGCATTTT,CASSQGSSGNNQPQHF